This T cell receptor (beta chain) was sequenced in a study of T cell responses to AZD1222 COVID-19 vaccine. Study overall: Pooling covered second doses at about 4 or about 12 weeks.

Study-level findings and limits: Mostly white British, mostly female donors; authors suggested clonal diversity may be underestimated.

The assay was immunoSEQ multiplex PCR, and TCRdb's table has in-frame clones only and misses some. In the table there are around 130,000 clones, 85% to 90% of which are singletons. As concerns this clone: What it recognizes is unknown.

CDR1 is KGHSH, CDR2 LQKENI, per germline. Unmatched junction bases numbered 9, after V lost 8 bases and J lost 6 bases. This CDR3 contains 14 residues. The source was peripheral blood, collected on day 0 of AZD1222 vaccination. The sequence was collected from an adult in good health. The J gene is TRBJ1-2, the V gene TRBV18, with 10 positions matching TRBD1. The chain's CDR3 is CASRQYGTGDGYTF. CDR3 nucleotide sequence: TGTGCCAGCCGGCAATACGGGACAGGGGATGGCTACACCTTC.